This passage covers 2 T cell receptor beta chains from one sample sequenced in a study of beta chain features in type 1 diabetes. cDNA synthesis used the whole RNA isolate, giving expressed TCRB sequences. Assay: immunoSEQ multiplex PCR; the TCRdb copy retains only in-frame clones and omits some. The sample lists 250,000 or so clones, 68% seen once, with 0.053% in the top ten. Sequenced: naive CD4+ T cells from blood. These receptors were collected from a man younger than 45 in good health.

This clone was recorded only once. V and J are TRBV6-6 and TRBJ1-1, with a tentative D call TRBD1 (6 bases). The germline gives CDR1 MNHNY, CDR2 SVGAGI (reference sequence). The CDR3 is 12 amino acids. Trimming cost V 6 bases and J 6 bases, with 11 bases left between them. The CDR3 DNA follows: TGTGCCAGCAGCACGGGGGGCGCTGAAGCTTTCTTT. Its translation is CASSTGGAEAFF.

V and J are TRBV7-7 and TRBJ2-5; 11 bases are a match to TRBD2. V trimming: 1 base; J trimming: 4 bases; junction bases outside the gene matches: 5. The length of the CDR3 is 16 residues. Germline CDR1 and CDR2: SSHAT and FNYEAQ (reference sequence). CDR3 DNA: TGTGCCAGCAGCTTAGTGGCTAGCGGGGGGTTAGAGACCCAGTACTTC. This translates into CASSLVASGGLETQYF.